The rows below give T cell receptor beta chains drawn from one sample of a study of blood T cells in healthy people across ages. A single record per CDR3 protein comes from TCRdb applying MiXCR to the 5' RACE reads. The table lists about 1,500,000 distinct CDR3 sequences, roughly 30% of them singletons, with approximately 7.7% in the top ten. Sequenced input: blood. These receptors all come from a woman in her 30s in good health. The CDR3 runs from the conserved cysteine through the conserved F or W. Fields, in order: D gene, J gene, V gene, clone size, CDR3 protein, CDR3 DNA. D genes are given only for firm matches. Not all rows give a size; the values are once, few, many and, for expanded clones, a class.

>TRBD1|TRBJ2-7|TRBV6-1|few
CASSDIGQEIYEQYF
TGTGCCAGCAGTGACATCGGACAGGAGATTTACGAGCAGTACTTC
>TRBD2|TRBJ2-3|TRBV20-1|.
CSARETSGRTDTQYF
TGCAGTGCTAGAGAAACTAGCGGGAGAACAGATACGCAGTATTTT
>.|TRBJ2-3|TRBV5-1|few
CASSTRWTYTDTQYF
TGCGCCAGCAGCACCCGTTGGACCTACACAGATACGCAGTATTTT
>.|TRBJ2-5|TRBV7-8|.
CASSFGRSAAETQYF
TGTGCCAGCAGCTTCGGGCGGAGCGCTGCCGAGACCCAGTACTTC
>.|TRBJ2-7|TRBV3-1|once
CASSQDHGNPYEQYF
TGTGCCAGCAGCCAAGATCACGGGAATCCCTACGAGCAGTACTTC
>TRBD1|TRBJ2-7|TRBV9|many
CASSVGDSLYEQYF
TGTGCCAGCAGCGTAGGGGACAGCCTCTACGAGCAGTACTTC
>.|TRBJ2-3|TRBV3-1|few
CASSQGVAALTDTQYF
TGTGCCAGCAGCCAAGGTGTAGCGGCTCTCACAGATACGCAGTATTTT
>.|TRBJ2-3|TRBV20-1|.
CSASGPPVYTQYF
TGCAGTGCTAGTGGACCCCCGGTATATACGCAGTATTTT
>TRBD1|TRBJ1-4|TRBV15|few
CATSSRQGADEKLFF
TGTGCCACCAGCAGCAGACAGGGGGCGGATGAAAAACTGTTTTTT
>.|TRBJ1-2|TRBV12-3/TRBV12-4|few
CASSADPEGGYTF
TGTGCCAGCAGCGCTGACCCCGAGGGAGGCTACACCTTC
>TRBD1|TRBJ1-5|TRBV10-3|few
CAMRDRDDQPQHF
TGTGCCATGAGGGACAGGGATGATCAGCCCCAGCATTTT
>TRBD1|TRBJ2-7|TRBV6-5|many
CASRMDRGWLYF
TGTGCCAGCAGAATGGACAGGGGTTGGCTGTACTTC
>.|TRBJ2-1|TRBV28|once
CASSRLYSKFF
TGTGCCAGCAGCCGGCTGTATTCAAAGTTCTTC
>.|TRBJ2-7|TRBV7-2|few
CASSLALSGSEQYF
TGTGCCAGCAGCTTAGCGCTGTCAGGGAGTGAGCAGTACTTC
>TRBD1|TRBJ1-5|TRBV4-1|few
CASSQGLDREDQPQHF
TGCGCCAGCAGCCAAGGCCTGGACAGGGAGGATCAGCCCCAGCATTTT
>.|TRBJ2-3|TRBV12-3/TRBV12-4|.
CASSGAGASPDAQYF
TGTGCCAGCAGTGGAGCCGGAGCTAGCCCAGATGCGCAGTATTTT
>.|TRBJ1-4|TRBV12-5|.
CAGGFLEGAGFEKRFF
TGTGCTGGTGGTTTTCTCGAGGGAGCGGGCTTTGAAAAACGGTTTTTT
>.|TRBJ2-6|TRBV5-1|many
CASSLAGGRRSSGANVLTF
TGCGCCAGCAGCTTGGCAGGGGGGAGACGCAGCTCTGGGGCCAACGTCCTGACTTTC
>.|TRBJ1-1|TRBV5-1|.
CASSDQGSITEAFF
TGCGCCAGCAGTGATCAGGGGTCGATCACTGAAGCTTTCTTT
>TRBD2|TRBJ2-7|TRBV20-1|many
CSAAKGLAGVGEQYF
TGCAGTGCCGCTAAGGGACTAGCGGGGGTCGGGGAGCAGTACTTC
>.|TRBJ1-2|TRBV11-1|.
CASSQGGEGVYTF
TGTGCCAGCAGTCAGGGCGGGGAAGGCGTCTACACCTTC
>TRBD2|TRBJ2-7|TRBV20-1|.
CSARDLGSGAYEQYF
TGCAGTGCTAGAGATCTGGGTAGCGGGGCCTACGAGCAGTACTTC
>.|TRBJ2-7|TRBV12-3/TRBV12-4|.
CASSFQYGTSYSYEQYF
TGTGCCAGCAGTTTCCAATACGGGACTTCGTACTCCTACGAGCAGTACTTC
>.|TRBJ1-2|TRBV4-2|few
CASSQETPTNYGYTF
TGTGCCAGCAGCCAAGAGACACCCACTAACTATGGCTACACCTTC
>.|TRBJ1-1|TRBV6-5|few
CASSYGTVNTEAFF
TGTGCCAGCAGTTATGGGACGGTGAACACTGAAGCTTTCTTT
>TRBD1|TRBJ1-5|TRBV28|few
CASRPGGGSDQPQHF
TGTGCCAGCAGGCCAGGGGGGGGGTCGGATCAGCCCCAGCATTTT
>TRBD1|TRBJ2-7|TRBV5-1|few
CASSLRTGVVYEQYF
TGCGCCAGCAGCCTCCGGACAGGGGTGGTCTACGAGCAGTACTTC
>TRBD2|TRBJ2-1|TRBV20-1|few
CSANGLAGPYNERFF
TGCAGTGCCAACGGACTAGCGGGGCCCTACAATGAGCGGTTCTTC
>.|TRBJ2-7|TRBV7-9|.
CASSMEEAYEQYF
TGTGCCAGCAGCATGGAGGAGGCCTACGAGCAGTACTTC
>.|TRBJ2-7|TRBV7-2|few
CASSLGGGYGSQYF
TGTGCCAGCAGCTTAGGCGGGGGCTATGGAAGCCAGTACTTC
>TRBD2|TRBJ2-7|TRBV7-7|.
CASSQGLAGERQQYF
TGTGCCAGCAGCCAGGGACTAGCGGGGGAGCGGCAGCAGTACTTC
>TRBD2|TRBJ2-1|TRBV9|.
CASSAGGRDNEQFF
TGTGCCAGCAGCGCGGGGGGGCGGGACAATGAGCAGTTCTTC
>TRBD1|TRBJ1-5|TRBV5-1|few
CASSSDRVRQPQHF
TGCGCCAGCAGCTCGGACAGGGTTCGACAGCCCCAGCATTTT
>.|TRBJ1-2|TRBV11-2|.
CASSLAGQDGYTF
TGTGCCAGCAGCTTAGCGGGACAAGACGGCTACACCTTC
>TRBD2|TRBJ2-1|TRBV7-2|few
CASSKGLAESYNVQFF
TGTGCCAGCAGCAAGGGACTAGCGGAGTCCTACAATGTGCAGTTCTTC
>.|TRBJ2-5|TRBV20-1|.
CSATAGQETQYF
TGCAGTGCTACGGCGGGGCAAGAGACCCAGTACTTC
>.|TRBJ1-4|TRBV12-3/TRBV12-4|few
CASSTQGINEKLFF
TGTGCCAGCAGTACTCAAGGGATTAATGAAAAACTGTTTTTT